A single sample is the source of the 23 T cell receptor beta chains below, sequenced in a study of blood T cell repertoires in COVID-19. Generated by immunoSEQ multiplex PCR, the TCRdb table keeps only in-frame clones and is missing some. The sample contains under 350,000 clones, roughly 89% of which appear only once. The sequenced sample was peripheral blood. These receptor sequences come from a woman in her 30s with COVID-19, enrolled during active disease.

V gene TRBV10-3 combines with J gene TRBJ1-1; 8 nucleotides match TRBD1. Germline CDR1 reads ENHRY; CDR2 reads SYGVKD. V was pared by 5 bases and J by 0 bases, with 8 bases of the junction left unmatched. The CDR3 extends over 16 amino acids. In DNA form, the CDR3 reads TGTGCCATCAGTCAAACTGGACAGGGAATGAACACTGAAGCTTTCTTT. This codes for CAISQTGQGMNTEAFF.

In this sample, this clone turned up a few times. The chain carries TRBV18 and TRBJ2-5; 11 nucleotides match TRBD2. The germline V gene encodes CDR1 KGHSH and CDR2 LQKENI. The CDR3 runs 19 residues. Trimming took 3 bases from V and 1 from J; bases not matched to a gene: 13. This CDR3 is CASSPLRGLADPLQETQYF. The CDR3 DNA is TGTGCCAGCTCACCCCTACGGGGACTAGCGGACCCGCTCCAAGAGACCCAGTACTTC.

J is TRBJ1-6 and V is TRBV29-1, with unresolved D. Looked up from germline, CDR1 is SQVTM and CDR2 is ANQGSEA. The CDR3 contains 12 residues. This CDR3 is CATGFYNSPLHF. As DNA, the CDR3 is TGCGCCACGGGGTTCTATAATTCACCCCTCCACTTT.

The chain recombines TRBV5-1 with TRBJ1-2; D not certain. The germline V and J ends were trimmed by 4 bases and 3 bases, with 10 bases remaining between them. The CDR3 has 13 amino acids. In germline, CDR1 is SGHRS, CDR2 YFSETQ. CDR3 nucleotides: TGCGCCAGCAGCGAGAGGGCAGACTATGGCTACACCTTC. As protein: CASSERADYGYTF.

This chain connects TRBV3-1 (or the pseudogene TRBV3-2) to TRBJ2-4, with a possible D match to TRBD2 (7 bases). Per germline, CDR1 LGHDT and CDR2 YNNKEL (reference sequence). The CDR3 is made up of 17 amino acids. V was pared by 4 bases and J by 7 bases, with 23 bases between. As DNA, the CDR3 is TGTGCCAGCAGCCTGGTCCCGTGGGGGGGGCGAGGGAACATTCAGTACTTC. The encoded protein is CASSLVPWGGRGNIQYF.

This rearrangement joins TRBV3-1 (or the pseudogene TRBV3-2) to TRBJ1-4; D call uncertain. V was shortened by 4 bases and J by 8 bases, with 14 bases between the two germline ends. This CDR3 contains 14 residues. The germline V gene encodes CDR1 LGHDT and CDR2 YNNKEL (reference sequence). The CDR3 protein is CASSRTGLREKLFF. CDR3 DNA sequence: TGTGCCAGCAGCCGAACGGGTTTAAGGGAAAAACTGTTTTTT.

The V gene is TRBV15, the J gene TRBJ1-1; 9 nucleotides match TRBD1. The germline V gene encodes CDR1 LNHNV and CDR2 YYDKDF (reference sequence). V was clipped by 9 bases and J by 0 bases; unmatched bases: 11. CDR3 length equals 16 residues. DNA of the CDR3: TGTGCCACTTCTCAACGGGACAGGGACATGAACACTGAAGCTTTCTTT. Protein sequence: CATSQRDRDMNTEAFF.

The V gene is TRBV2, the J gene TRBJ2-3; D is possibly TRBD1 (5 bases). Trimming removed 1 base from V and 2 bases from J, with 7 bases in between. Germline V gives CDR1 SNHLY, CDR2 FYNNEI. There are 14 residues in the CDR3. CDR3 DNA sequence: TGTGCCAGCAGTGAAGAGGGGTTCACAGATACGCAGTATTTT. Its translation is CASSEEGFTDTQYF.

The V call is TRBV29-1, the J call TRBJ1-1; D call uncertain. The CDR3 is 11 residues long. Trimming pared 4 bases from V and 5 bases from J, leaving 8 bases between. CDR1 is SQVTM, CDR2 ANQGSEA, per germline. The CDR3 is CSVGSGTEAFF. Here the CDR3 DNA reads TGCAGCGTTGGATCGGGTACTGAAGCTTTCTTT.

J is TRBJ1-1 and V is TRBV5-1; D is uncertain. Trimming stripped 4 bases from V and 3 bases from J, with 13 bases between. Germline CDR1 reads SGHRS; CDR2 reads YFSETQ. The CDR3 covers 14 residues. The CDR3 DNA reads TGCGCCAGCAGCCCTCCGGGCGGGTACACTGAAGCTTTCTTT. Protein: CASSPPGGYTEAFF. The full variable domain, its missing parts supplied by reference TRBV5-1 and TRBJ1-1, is KAGVTQTPRYLIKTRGQQVTLSCSPISGHRSVSWYQQTPGQGLQFLFEYFSETQRNKGNFPGRFSGRQFSNSRSEMNVSTLELGDSALYLCASSPPGGYTEAFFGQGTRLTVV.

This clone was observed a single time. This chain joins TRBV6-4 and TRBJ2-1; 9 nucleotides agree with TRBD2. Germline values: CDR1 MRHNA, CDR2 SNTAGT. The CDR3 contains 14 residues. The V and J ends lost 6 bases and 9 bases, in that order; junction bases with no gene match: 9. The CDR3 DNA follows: TGTGCCAGCAGGGGAGGCGGGGGGGCCGGTGAGCAGTTCTTC. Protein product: CASRGGGGAGEQFF.

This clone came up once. The CDR3 DNA follows: TGTGCCAGCAGTGAAAGGGCCCTGACAGAGTCCTACAATGAGCAGTTCTTC. It yields the protein CASSERALTESYNEQFF. The chain joins TRBV6-1 to TRBJ2-1; possibly TRBD1 for D (5 bases). Germline V gene data show CDR1 as MNHNS and CDR2 as SASEGT. The CDR3 sequence is 17 residues long. The V gene lost 2 bases and the J gene lost 1 base, with 15 bases spanning the gap.

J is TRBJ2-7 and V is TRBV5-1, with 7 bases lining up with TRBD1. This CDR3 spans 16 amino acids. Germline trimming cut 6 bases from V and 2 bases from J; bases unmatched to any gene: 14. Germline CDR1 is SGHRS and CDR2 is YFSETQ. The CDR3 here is CASISQGVRYTYEQYV. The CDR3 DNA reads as TGCGCCAGCATCAGTCAGGGGGTACGCTATACCTACGAGCAGTACGTC.

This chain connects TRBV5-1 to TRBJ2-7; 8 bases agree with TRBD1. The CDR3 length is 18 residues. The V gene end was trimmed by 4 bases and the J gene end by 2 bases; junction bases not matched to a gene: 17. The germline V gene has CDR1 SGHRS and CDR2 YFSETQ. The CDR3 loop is CASSPRTGPAPHPYEQYF. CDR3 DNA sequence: TGCGCCAGCAGCCCCAGGACAGGGCCAGCCCCCCACCCCTACGAGCAGTACTTC. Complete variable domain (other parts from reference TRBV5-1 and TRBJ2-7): KAGVTQTPRYLIKTRGQQVTLSCSPISGHRSVSWYQQTPGQGLQFLFEYFSETQRNKGNFPGRFSGRQFSNSRSEMNVSTLELGDSALYLCASSPRTGPAPHPYEQYFGPGTRLTVT.

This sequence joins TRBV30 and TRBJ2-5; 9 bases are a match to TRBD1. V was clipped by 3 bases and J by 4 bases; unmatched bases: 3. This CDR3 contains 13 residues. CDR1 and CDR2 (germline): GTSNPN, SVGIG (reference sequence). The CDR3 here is CAWSLTGGETQYF. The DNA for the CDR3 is TGTGCCTGGAGCCTGACAGGGGGAGAGACCCAGTACTTC.

The CDR3 loop is CASSPEQQIADTQYF. The CDR3 region has the DNA TGTGCCAGCAGCCCCGAGCAACAGATAGCAGATACGCAGTATTTT. The rearrangement joins TRBV5-8 to TRBJ2-3; no firm D call. The CDR3 is 15 residues long. The V gene's germline CDR1 is SGHTS and CDR2 YDEGEE. Trimming removed 4 bases at V and 4 bases at J, with 16 bases between.

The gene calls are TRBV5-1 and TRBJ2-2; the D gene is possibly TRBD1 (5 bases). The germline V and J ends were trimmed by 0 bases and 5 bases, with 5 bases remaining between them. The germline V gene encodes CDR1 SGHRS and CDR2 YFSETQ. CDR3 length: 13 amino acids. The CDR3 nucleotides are TGCGCCAGCAGCTTGGAGGGGACCGGGGAGCTGTTTTTT. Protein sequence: CASSLEGTGELFF.

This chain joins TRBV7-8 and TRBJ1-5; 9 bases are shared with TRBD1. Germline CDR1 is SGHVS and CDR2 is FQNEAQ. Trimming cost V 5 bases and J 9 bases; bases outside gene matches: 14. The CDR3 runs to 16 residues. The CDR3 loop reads CASSRGRDRASVPQHF. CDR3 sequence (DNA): TGTGCCAGCAGCCGAGGCCGGGACAGGGCTAGCGTGCCCCAGCATTTT.

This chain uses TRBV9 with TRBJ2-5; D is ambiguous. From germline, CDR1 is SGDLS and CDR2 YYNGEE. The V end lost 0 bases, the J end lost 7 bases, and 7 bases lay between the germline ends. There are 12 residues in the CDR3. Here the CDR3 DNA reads TGTGCCAGCAGCGTAGCTATCGGGACCCAGTACTTC. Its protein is CASSVAIGTQYF.

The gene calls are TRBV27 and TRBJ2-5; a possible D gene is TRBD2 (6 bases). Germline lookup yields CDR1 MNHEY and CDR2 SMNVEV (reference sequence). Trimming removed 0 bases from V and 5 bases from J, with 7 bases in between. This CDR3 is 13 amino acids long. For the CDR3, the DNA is TGTGCCAGCAGTTTATCTGGGGGGGAGACCCAGTACTTC. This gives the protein CASSLSGGETQYF.

CDR3 DNA sequence: TGCGCCAGCAGCCCTGGACATTTCGACTCCTATAATTCACCCCTCCACTTT. Protein sequence: CASSPGHFDSYNSPLHF. The chain recombines TRBV5-1 with TRBJ1-6, with a tentative D call TRBD1 (5 bases). This CDR3 is 17 amino acids long. V shed 4 bases and J shed 0 bases, with 14 bases lying between them. CDR1 SGHRS and CDR2 YFSETQ come from the germline V gene.

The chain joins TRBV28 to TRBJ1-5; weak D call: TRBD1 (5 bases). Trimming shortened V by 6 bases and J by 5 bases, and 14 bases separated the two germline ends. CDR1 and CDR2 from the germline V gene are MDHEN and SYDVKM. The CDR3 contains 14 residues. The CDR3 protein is CASRQDMGYQPQHF. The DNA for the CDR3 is TGTGCCAGCAGACAGGACATGGGGTATCAGCCCCAGCATTTT.

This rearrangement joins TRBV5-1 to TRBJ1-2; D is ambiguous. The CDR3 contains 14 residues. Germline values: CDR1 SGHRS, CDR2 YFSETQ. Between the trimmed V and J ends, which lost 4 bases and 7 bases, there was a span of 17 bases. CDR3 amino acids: CASSRGGEDGGYTF. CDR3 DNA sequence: TGCGCCAGCAGCCGGGGTGGGGAGGACGGTGGCTACACCTTC.